Below are 20 T cell receptor beta chains sequenced from a single sample in a study of blood T cell repertoires in COVID-19. Profiled with immunoSEQ multiplex PCR; TCRdb holds only in-frame clones, not every one. Here the sample spans 200,000 to 250,000 clones, about 87% being singletons. The specimen sequenced was peripheral blood. The receptors shown here come from a man between 60 and 70 years old with acute or convalescent COVID-19.

CDR3: CASSLWRSGISYEQYF. The CDR3 nucleotides are TGTGCCAGCAGCTTGTGGAGATCGGGGATTTCCTACGAGCAGTACTTC. V is TRBV5-4 and J is TRBJ2-7, with a weak D call TRBD2 (5 bases). The CDR3 contains 16 residues. The germline gives CDR1 SGHNT, CDR2 YYREEE (reference sequence). Deletions cut 1 base from V and 1 base from J, with 15 bases between.

This chain links TRBV7-9 with TRBJ1-2, with 7 bases that match TRBD1. The CDR3 sequence is 14 residues long. V trimming: 3 bases; J trimming: 2 bases; junction bases outside the gene matches: 3. Germline CDR1 is SEHNR and CDR2 is FQNEAQ (reference sequence). The CDR3 spells CASSFDRENYGYTF. CDR3 sequence (DNA): TGTGCCAGCAGCTTCGACAGGGAGAACTATGGCTACACCTTC.

CDR3 residues: CASSSVTKQVIYGYTF. In DNA form, the CDR3 reads TGTGCCAGCAGTTCCGTTACAAAACAGGTGATCTATGGCTACACCTTC. The chain uses TRBV28 and TRBJ1-2; perhaps TRBD1 as D (5 bases). The CDR3 runs to 16 residues. With 4 bases removed from V and 4 bases from J, the gap between germline ends came to 19 bases. Germline V gives CDR1 MDHEN, CDR2 SYDVKM.

The genes are TRBV28 and TRBJ1-1, with TRBD1 matching 7 bases. From germline, CDR1 is MDHEN and CDR2 SYDVKM. This CDR3 has 14 amino acids. Trimming cost V 6 bases and J 4 bases; bases outside gene matches: 8. CDR3 nucleotide sequence: TGTGCCAGCAGCCAATACAGGGGCGGCACTGAAGCTTTCTTT. Translated: CASSQYRGGTEAFF.

This clone is labeled as medium-sized. This chain links TRBV15 with TRBJ1-1, with 8 bases identical to TRBD1. Per germline, CDR1 LNHNV and CDR2 YYDKDF (reference sequence). With 4 bases clipped from V and 8 bases from J, the junction kept 6 bases outside the gene matches. This CDR3 is built from 13 residues. The CDR3 DNA reads TGTGCCACCAGCAACGACAGGGGCTGGGAAGCTTTCTTT. Amino acids: CATSNDRGWEAFF.

The chain is built from TRBV29-1 and TRBJ1-1; D remains unclear. The V and J ends lost 3 bases and 0 bases respectively, with 8 bases between them. The CDR3 sequence is 13 residues long. The germline V gene encodes CDR1 SQVTM and CDR2 ANQGSEA. The CDR3 reads CSVEATLNTEAFF. In nucleotides, the CDR3 is TGCAGCGTTGAGGCCACCCTGAACACTGAAGCTTTCTTT.

The chain is built from TRBV9 and TRBJ2-7; TRBD2 is a possible D gene (6 bases). The CDR3 extends over 15 amino acids. CDR1 SGDLS and CDR2 YYNGEE come from the germline V gene. With 6 bases removed from V and 2 bases from J, the gap between germline ends came to 18 bases. The CDR3 protein is CASISQGTSTYEQYF. As DNA, the CDR3 is TGTGCCAGCATCAGCCAAGGGACTTCTACCTACGAGCAGTACTTC.

The V call is TRBV11-3, the J call TRBJ2-1, with D perhaps matching TRBD1 (5 bases). The germline V gene has CDR1 SGHNT and CDR2 YENEEA. Trimming left V 5 bases short and J 12 bases short, with 14 bases between. The CDR3 is made up of 12 amino acids. The CDR3 DNA sequence: TGTGCCAGCAGCGGACCAGGTCAGGGGCAGTTCTTC. Translation: CASSGPGQGQFF. Supplemented by reference TRBV11-3 and TRBJ2-1, the full variable domain reads EAGVVQSPRYKIIEKKQPVAFWCNPISGHNTLYWYLQNLGQGPELLIRYENEEAVDDSQLPKDRFSAERLKGVDSTLKIQPAELGDSAVYLCASSGPGQGQFFGPGTRLTVL.

The J gene is TRBJ1-1, the V gene TRBV14; D is unclear. The CDR3 is 14 residues long. V was shortened by 3 bases and J by 5 bases, with 13 bases between the two germline ends. The germline CDR1 and CDR2 sequences are SGHDN and FVKESK. Here the CDR3 reads CASSQRPGGTEAFF. The CDR3 DNA is TGTGCCAGCAGCCAGCGGCCCGGTGGAACTGAAGCTTTCTTT.

The rearrangement joins TRBV5-4 to TRBJ2-3, with 8 bases matching TRBD2. J gave up 4 bases and V 4 bases, and 8 bases lay outside the gene matches. Germline CDR1 reads SGHNT; CDR2 reads YYREEE (reference sequence). This CDR3 spans 15 amino acids. In DNA, the CDR3 is TGTGCCAGCAGCGGGCGGGCGGGGGGCCCAGATACGCAGTATTTT. Translating it yields CASSGRAGGPDTQYF.

The chain uses TRBV7-2 and TRBJ2-5; perhaps TRBD2 as D (6 bases). The germline V gene encodes CDR1 SGHTA and CDR2 FQGNSA. V was cut by 3 bases and J by 0 bases, with 8 bases left in between. The CDR3 is 14 amino acids. CDR3: CASSFGGNQETQYF. The DNA for the CDR3 is TGTGCCAGCAGCTTCGGCGGGAACCAAGAGACCCAGTACTTC.

CDR3 sequence: CATSDTRQGRDTQYF. CDR3 nucleotide sequence: TGTGCCACCAGTGATACCCGACAGGGGAGGGATACGCAGTATTTT. This chain joins TRBV24-1 and TRBJ2-3, with 8 bases lining up with TRBD1. This CDR3 has 15 amino acids. The trim removed 3 bases at V and 6 bases at J, leaving 7 bases unmatched. Germline CDR1 is KGHDR and CDR2 is SFDVKD.

In DNA, the CDR3 is TGTGCCAGCAGACCCCGGGGGTCAACTGATGGCTACACCTTC. Protein product: CASRPRGSTDGYTF. The J gene is TRBJ1-2, the V gene TRBV6-5; D may be TRBD1 (5 bases). Trimming took 6 bases from V and 6 from J, leaving 17 bases between them. This CDR3 is 14 amino acids long. From germline, CDR1 is MNHEY and CDR2 SVGAGI.

The genes are TRBV5-4 and TRBJ2-7, with TRBD1 identical over 8 bases. Losses at the gene ends were 4 bases for V and 0 bases for J; bases not matched to a gene: 6. CDR1 and CDR2 (germline): SGHNT, YYREEE (reference sequence). CDR3 length equals 15 residues. CDR3 in amino acids: CASSGPGGPSYEQYF. The CDR3, as DNA: TGTGCCAGCAGCGGTCCAGGGGGCCCCTCCTACGAGCAGTACTTC. Drawing the rest from reference TRBV5-4 and TRBJ2-7, the complete variable domain is ETGVTQSPTHLIKTRGQQVTLRCSSQSGHNTVSWYQQALGQGPQFIFQYYREEENGRGNFPPRFSGLQFPNYSSELNVNALELDDSALYLCASSGPGGPSYEQYFGPGTRLTVT.

This chain links TRBV11-2 with TRBJ2-3, with D maybe TRBD2 (7 bases). CDR3 size: 15 residues. Trimming took 1 base from V and 6 from J, leaving 14 bases between them. Germline loops: CDR1 SGHAT, CDR2 FQNNGV. Written as DNA, the CDR3 is TGTGCCAGCAGCTTAGCCGGACGGGGGGCGGATACGCAGTATTTT. It translates to CASSLAGRGADTQYF.

The V gene is TRBV2, the J gene TRBJ2-4; TRBD2 matches 11 bases. The CDR3 covers 17 residues. Germline V lookup: CDR1 SNHLY, CDR2 FYNNEI. V dropped 3 bases and J dropped 0; count of bases not matched to a gene: 4. The CDR3 region is CASSELAGGKAKNIQYF. The CDR3, as DNA: TGTGCCAGCAGTGAGTTAGCGGGGGGGAAAGCCAAAAACATTCAGTACTTC.

Only one count was recorded for this clone. This chain connects TRBV2 to TRBJ2-7; D is unresolved. The germline V gene encodes CDR1 SNHLY and CDR2 FYNNEI. V was clipped by 7 bases and J by 0 bases, with 13 bases between them. The CDR3 totals 14 residues. The DNA for the CDR3 is TGTGCCAGCACCCCGAGGAGAAGCTCCTACGAGCAGTACTTC. Residues: CASTPRRSSYEQYF.

This clone was recorded only once. The genes are TRBV5-1 and TRBJ1-6; D is ambiguous. Germline values: CDR1 SGHRS, CDR2 YFSETQ. V lost 1 base to trimming and J lost 7 bases, with 12 bases between them. This CDR3 is built from 15 residues. This chain's CDR3 is CASSLQDSGNSPLHF. The CDR3 DNA follows: TGCGCCAGCAGCTTGCAGGACTCGGGGAATTCACCCCTCCACTTT.

The V gene is TRBV5-1, the J gene TRBJ2-5, with TRBD2 identical over 15 bases. V was pared by 4 bases and J by 1 base, with 5 bases of the junction left unmatched. This CDR3 comprises 17 residues. The germline CDR1 and CDR2 sequences are SGHRS and YFSETQ. The CDR3 region is CASSPPGLAGGQETQYF. The CDR3 nucleotides read TGCGCCAGCAGCCCTCCGGGACTAGCGGGGGGCCAAGAGACCCAGTACTTC.

This clone was found a few times. The chain carries TRBV19 and TRBJ1-5, with D tentatively TRBD1 (5 bases). The germline gives CDR1 LNHDA, CDR2 SQIVND (reference sequence). The CDR3 covers 14 residues. Trimming left V 1 base short and J 3 bases short, with 7 bases between. CDR3: CASSIGRVNQPQHF. CDR3 bases: TGTGCCAGTAGTATAGGCAGGGTCAATCAGCCCCAGCATTTT. Filled out from reference TRBV19 and TRBJ1-5, the complete variable domain reads DGGITQSPKYLFRKEGQNVTLSCEQNLNHDAMYWYRQDPGQGLRLIYYSQIVNDFQKGDIAEGYSVSREKKESFPLTVTSAQKNPTAFYLCASSIGRVNQPQHFGDGTRLSIL.